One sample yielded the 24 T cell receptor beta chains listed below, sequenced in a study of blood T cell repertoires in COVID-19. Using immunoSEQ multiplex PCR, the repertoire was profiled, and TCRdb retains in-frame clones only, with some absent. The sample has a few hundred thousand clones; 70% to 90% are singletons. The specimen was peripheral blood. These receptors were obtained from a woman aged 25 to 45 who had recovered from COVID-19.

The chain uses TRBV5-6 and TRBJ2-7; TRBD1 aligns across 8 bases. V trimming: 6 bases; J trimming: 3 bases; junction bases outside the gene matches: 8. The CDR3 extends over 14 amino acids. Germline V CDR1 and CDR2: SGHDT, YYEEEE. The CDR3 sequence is CASISGQGFYEQYF. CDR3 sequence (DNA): TGTGCCAGCATCTCAGGACAGGGCTTCTACGAGCAGTACTTC.

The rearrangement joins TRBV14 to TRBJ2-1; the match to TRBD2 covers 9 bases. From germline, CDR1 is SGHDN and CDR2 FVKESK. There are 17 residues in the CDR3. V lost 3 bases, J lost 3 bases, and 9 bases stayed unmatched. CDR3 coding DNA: TGTGCCAGCAGCCACTCGGCAGGGACTAGCTACTACAATGAGCAGTTCTTC. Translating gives CASSHSAGTSYYNEQFF. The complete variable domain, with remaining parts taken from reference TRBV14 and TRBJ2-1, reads EAGVTQFPSHSVIEKGQTVTLRCDPISGHDNLYWYRRVMGKEIKFLLHFVKESKQDESGMPNNRFLAERTGGTYSTLKVQPAELEDSGVYFCASSHSAGTSYYNEQFFGPGTRLTVL.

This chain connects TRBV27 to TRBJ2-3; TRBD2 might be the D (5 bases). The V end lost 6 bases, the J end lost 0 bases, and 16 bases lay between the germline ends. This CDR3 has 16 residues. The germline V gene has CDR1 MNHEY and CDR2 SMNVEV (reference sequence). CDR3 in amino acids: CASSSQRAASTDTQYF. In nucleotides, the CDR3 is TGTGCCAGCAGCTCCCAGCGAGCGGCGAGCACAGATACGCAGTATTTT.

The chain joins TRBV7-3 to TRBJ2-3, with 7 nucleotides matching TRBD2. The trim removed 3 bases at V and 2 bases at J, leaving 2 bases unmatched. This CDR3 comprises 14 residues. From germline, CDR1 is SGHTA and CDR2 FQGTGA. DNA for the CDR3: TGTGCCAGCAGCTTTAGCGGGCCCACAGATACGCAGTATTTT. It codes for CASSFSGPTDTQYF.

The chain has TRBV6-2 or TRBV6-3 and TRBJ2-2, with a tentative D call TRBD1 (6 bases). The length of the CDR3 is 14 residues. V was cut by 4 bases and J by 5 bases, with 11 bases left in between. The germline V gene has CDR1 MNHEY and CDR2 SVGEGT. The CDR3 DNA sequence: TGTGCCAGCAGTTGGAAACAGGGAACCGGGGAGCTGTTTTTT. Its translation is CASSWKQGTGELFF.

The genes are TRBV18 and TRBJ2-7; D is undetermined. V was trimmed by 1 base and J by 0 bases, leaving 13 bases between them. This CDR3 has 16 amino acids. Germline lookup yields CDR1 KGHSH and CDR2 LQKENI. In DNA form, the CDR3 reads TGTGCCAGCTCACCACGGTCCGACATGTTCTCCTACGAGCAGTACTTC. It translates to CASSPRSDMFSYEQYF.

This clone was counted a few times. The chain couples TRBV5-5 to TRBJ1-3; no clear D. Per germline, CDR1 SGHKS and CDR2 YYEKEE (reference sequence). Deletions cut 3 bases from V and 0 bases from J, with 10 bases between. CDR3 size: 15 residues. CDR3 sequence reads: CASSSRYGSGNTIYF. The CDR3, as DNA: TGTGCCAGCAGCTCCCGGTACGGCTCTGGAAACACCATATATTTT.

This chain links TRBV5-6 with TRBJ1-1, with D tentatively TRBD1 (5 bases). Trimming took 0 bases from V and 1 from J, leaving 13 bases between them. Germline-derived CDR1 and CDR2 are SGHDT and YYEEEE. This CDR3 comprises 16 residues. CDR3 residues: CASSLGVRGQNTEAFF. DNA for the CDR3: TGTGCCAGCAGCTTGGGAGTTCGTGGACAGAACACTGAAGCTTTCTTT. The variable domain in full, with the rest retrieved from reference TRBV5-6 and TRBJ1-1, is DAGVTQSPTHLIKTRGQQVTLRCSPKSGHDTVSWYQQALGQGPQFIFQYYEEEERQRGNFPDRFSGHQFPNYSSELNVNALLLGDSALYLCASSLGVRGQNTEAFFGQGTRLTVV.

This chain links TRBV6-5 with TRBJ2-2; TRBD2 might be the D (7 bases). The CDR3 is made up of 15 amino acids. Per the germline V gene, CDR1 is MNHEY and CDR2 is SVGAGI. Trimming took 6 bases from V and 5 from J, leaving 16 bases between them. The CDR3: CASSARGGGTGELFF. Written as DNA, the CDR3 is TGTGCCAGCAGCGCGCGGGGAGGGGGGACCGGGGAGCTGTTTTTT.

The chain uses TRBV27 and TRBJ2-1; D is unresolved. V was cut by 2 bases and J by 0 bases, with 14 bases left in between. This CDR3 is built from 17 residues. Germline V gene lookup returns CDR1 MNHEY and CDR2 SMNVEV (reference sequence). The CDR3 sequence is CASSLLVWPSSYNEQFF. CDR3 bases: TGTGCCAGCAGTTTACTCGTTTGGCCTAGCTCCTACAATGAGCAGTTCTTC.

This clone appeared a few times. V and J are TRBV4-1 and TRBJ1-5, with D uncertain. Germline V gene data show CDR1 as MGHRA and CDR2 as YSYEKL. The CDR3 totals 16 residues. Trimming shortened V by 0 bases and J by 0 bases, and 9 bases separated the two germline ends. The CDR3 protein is CASSQDVDYSNQPQHF. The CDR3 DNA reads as TGCGCCAGCAGCCAAGATGTAGACTATAGCAATCAGCCCCAGCATTTT.

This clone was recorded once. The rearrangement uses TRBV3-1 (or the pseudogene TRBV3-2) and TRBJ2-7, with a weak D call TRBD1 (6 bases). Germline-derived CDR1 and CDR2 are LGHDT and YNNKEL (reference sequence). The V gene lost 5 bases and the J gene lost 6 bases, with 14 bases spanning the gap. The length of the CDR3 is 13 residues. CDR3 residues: CASSTRDNREQYF. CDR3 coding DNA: TGTGCCAGCAGCACCCGGGACAACCGCGAGCAGTACTTC.

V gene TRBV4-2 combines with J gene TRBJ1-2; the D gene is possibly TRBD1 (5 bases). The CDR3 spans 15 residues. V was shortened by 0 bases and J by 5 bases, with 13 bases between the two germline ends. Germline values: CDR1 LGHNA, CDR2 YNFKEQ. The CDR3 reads CASSQDQGLWYGYTF. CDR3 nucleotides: TGTGCCAGCAGCCAAGATCAGGGCCTTTGGTATGGCTACACCTTC.

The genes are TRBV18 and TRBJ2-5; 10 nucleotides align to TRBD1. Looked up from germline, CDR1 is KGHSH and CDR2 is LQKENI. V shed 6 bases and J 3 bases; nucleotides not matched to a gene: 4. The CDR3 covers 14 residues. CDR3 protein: CASSIGTGEETQYF. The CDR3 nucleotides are TGTGCCAGCTCGATCGGGACAGGGGAAGAGACCCAGTACTTC.

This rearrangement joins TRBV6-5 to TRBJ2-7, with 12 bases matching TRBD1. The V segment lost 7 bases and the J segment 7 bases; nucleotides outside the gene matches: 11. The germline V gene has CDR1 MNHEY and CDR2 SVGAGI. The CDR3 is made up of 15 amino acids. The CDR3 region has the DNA TGTGCCAGCAAGGAAACGGGACAGGGGGCTGAAGAGCAGTACTTC. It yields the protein CASKETGQGAEEQYF.

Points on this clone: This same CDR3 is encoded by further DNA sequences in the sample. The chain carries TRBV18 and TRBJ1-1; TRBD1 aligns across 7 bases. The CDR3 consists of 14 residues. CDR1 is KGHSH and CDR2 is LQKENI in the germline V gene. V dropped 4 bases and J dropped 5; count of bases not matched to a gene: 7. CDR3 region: CASSQTGFGTEAFF. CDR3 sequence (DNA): TGTGCCAGCTCACAGACAGGGTTTGGTACTGAAGCTTTCTTT.

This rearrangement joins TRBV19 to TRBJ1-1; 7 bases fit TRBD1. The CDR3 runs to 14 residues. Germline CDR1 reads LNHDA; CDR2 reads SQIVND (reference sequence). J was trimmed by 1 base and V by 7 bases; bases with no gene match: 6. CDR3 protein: CASKRGQRNTEAFF. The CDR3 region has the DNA TGTGCCAGTAAAAGGGGGCAGAGGAACACTGAAGCTTTCTTT. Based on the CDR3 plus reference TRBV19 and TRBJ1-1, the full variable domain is DGGITQSPKYLFRKEGQNVTLSCEQNLNHDAMYWYRQDPGQGLRLIYYSQIVNDFQKGDIAEGYSVSREKKESFPLTVTSAQKNPTAFYLCASKRGQRNTEAFFGQGTRLTVV.

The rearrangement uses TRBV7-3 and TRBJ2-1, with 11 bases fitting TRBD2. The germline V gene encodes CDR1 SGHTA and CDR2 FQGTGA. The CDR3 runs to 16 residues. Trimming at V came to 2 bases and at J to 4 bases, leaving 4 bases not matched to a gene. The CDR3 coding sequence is TGTGCCAGCAGCTTAGGGGGACTAGCGGCTTACAATGAGCAGTTCTTC. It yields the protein CASSLGGLAAYNEQFF.

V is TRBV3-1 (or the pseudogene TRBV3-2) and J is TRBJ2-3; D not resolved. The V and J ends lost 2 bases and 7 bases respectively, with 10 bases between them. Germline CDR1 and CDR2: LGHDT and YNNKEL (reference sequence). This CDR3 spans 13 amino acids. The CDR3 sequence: CASSQQTQNTQYF. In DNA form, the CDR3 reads TGTGCCAGCAGCCAACAGACTCAAAATACGCAGTATTTT.

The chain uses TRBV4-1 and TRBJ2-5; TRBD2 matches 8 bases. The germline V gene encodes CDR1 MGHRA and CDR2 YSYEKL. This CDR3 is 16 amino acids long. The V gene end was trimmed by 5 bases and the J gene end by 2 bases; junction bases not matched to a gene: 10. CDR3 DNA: TGCGCCAGCAGCTTGAAGATAGCGGGGCTACAAGAGACCCAGTACTTC. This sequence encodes CASSLKIAGLQETQYF.

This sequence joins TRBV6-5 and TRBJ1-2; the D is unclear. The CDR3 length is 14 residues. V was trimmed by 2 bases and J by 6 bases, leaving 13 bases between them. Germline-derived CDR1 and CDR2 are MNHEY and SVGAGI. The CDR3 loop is CASSYLSGENGYTF. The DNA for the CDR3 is TGTGCCAGCAGTTACCTTAGCGGGGAGAATGGCTACACCTTC.

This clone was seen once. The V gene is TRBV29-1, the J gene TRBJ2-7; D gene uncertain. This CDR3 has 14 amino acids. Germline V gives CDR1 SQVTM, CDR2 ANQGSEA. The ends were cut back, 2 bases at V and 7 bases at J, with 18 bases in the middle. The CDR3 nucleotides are TGCAGCGTTGAAACCCACGGGTTATTTGGGGAGCAGTACTTC. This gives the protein CSVETHGLFGEQYF.

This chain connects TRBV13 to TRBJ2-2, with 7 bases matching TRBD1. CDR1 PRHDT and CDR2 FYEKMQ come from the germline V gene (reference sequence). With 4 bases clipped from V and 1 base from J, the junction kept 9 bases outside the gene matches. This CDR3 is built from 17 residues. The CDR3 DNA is TGTGCCAGCAGCTCCCGACCCGACAGGGTGAACACCGGGGAGCTGTTTTTT. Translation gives CASSSRPDRVNTGELFF.

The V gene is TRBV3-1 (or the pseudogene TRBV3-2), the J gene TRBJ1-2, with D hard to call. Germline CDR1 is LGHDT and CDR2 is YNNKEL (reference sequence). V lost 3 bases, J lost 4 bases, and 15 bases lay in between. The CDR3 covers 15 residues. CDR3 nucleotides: TGTGCCAGCAGCCAGACCAATCTCGGGAGCTATGGCTACACCTTC. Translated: CASSQTNLGSYGYTF.